This T cell receptor beta chain was sequenced during a study of technical replicates of blood from a handful of donors. CDR1 and CDR2 (germline): SNHLY, FYNNEI. V lost 3 bases and J 3 bases, leaving 20 bases between the germline ends. This CDR3 contains 17 residues. The data were produced by immunoSEQ multiplex PCR, yet TCRdb's version contains in-frame clones alone and is incomplete. The sample records 70,000 to 95,000 clones, about 97% being singletons. What was sequenced was T cells isolated from PBMCs. This TCR came from a human donor in good health. The rearrangement links TRBV2 to TRBJ1-2; D remains ambiguous. This chain's CDR3 is CASSDEALYKPDYGYTF. As DNA, the CDR3 is TGTGCCAGCAGTGACGAAGCGCTATACAAGCCTGACTATGGCTACACCTTC.